This passage covers 21 T cell receptor beta chains from one sample sequenced in a study of Graves' ophthalmopathy and Graves' hyperthyroidism. TCR beta CDR3 regions were amplified from RNA transcripts. First-round RT-PCR used HTBI primers; second-round multiplex PCR followed. TCRdb ran MiXCR on the multiplex PCR reads and lists one entry per CDR3 protein. Of hundreds of thousands of distinct CDR3 sequences in the sample, around 20% were seen once. The sequenced sample consisted of peripheral blood. The receptors here all came from a woman younger than 35 with stable Graves' hyperthyroidism.

This clonotype was seen repeatedly, ten times or more. The rearrangement links TRBV30 to TRBJ2-7, with D hard to call. Germline V gene lookup returns CDR1 GTSNPN and CDR2 SVGIG (reference sequence). Deletions cut 4 bases from V and 2 bases from J, with 6 bases between. The CDR3 spans 11 residues. Written as DNA, the CDR3 is TGTGCCTGGAAGAAAACCTACGAGCAGTACTTC. It translates to CAWKKTYEQYF. Based on the CDR3 plus reference TRBV30 and TRBJ2-7, the full variable domain is SQTIHQWPATLVQPVGSPLSLECTVEGTSNPNLYWYRQAAGRGLQLLFYSVGIGQISSEVPQNLSASRPQDRQFILSSKKLLLSDSGFYLCAWKKTYEQYFGPGTRLTVT.

This chain joins TRBV4-1 and TRBJ2-7, with 8 bases lining up with TRBD1. The germline V gene encodes CDR1 MGHRA and CDR2 YSYEKL. The CDR3 runs to 15 residues. The trim removed 3 bases at V and 0 bases at J, leaving 4 bases unmatched. CDR3 loop: CASSQGTGSSYEQYF. DNA of the CDR3: TGCGCCAGCAGCCAGGGGACAGGAAGCTCCTACGAGCAGTACTTC.

This chain links TRBV12-3 or TRBV12-4 with TRBJ1-1, with D perhaps TRBD1 (5 bases). The length of the CDR3 is 14 residues. Trimming pared 8 bases from V and 2 bases from J, leaving 15 bases between. CDR3 sequence (DNA): TGTGCCAGCTGTTCCGGGACGTTCAACACTGAAGCTTTCTTT. Protein product: CASCSGTFNTEAFF.

This clonotype has at least ten counts. The chain has TRBV20-1 and TRBJ2-7; 7 nucleotides match TRBD2. The V gene's germline CDR1 is DFQATT and CDR2 SNEGSKA (reference sequence). The CDR3 contains 13 residues. Unmatched junction bases numbered 8, after V lost 6 bases and J lost 3 bases. CDR3 coding DNA: TGCAGTGCGAAGCCCCGGACTAGCTACGAGCAGTACTTC. Amino acids: CSAKPRTSYEQYF.

This clonotype was counted ten times or more. The rearrangement uses TRBV6-1 and TRBJ1-5, with D maybe TRBD1 (5 bases). Germline CDR1 reads MNHNS; CDR2 reads SASEGT. The CDR3 is 13 amino acids. Deletions cut 6 bases from V and 1 base from J, with 7 bases between. This chain's CDR3 is CASRDSSNQPQHF. CDR3 bases: TGTGCCAGCAGAGACAGCAGCAATCAGCCCCAGCATTTT.

This clonotype was counted many times. The chain is built from TRBV29-1 and TRBJ2-5; D might be TRBD1 (5 bases). This CDR3 has 15 amino acids. Trimming removed 4 bases at V and 1 base at J, with 16 bases between. The germline CDR1 and CDR2 sequences are SQVTM and ANQGSEA. Here the CDR3 DNA reads TGCAGCGTTGTGGGATGGGGCAGGCTCCAAGAGACCCAGTACTTC. Its protein is CSVVGWGRLQETQYF.

This clonotype was counted between two and nine times. The V call is TRBV9, the J call TRBJ2-3, with 14 bases that match TRBD2. The ends lost 0 bases at V and 3 bases at J; junction bases unmatched: 6. Germline V gene sequence: CDR1 SGDLS, CDR2 YYNGEE. The CDR3 has 18 amino acids. The CDR3 bases are TGTGCCAGCAGCGTAGCCGGGACTAGCGGGAGTACGACAGATACGCAGTATTTT. Translating it yields CASSVAGTSGSTTDTQYF.

Concerning this clonotype: A much larger clone differs from this one at a single base, so this may be a read error. The chain employs TRBV5-5 and TRBJ2-5, with a possible D match to TRBD1 (6 bases). Germline loops: CDR1 SGHKS, CDR2 YYEKEE (reference sequence). The CDR3 has 16 residues. This CDR3 reads CAISTHRAGAGETQYF. In DNA, the CDR3 is TGTGCCATCAGCACCCACCGCGCAGGGGCGGGAGAGACCCAGTACTTC.

This clonotype was detected many times. The rearrangement links TRBV5-1 to TRBJ2-7; TRBD1 matches at 7 bases. The CDR3 covers 16 residues. From germline, CDR1 is SGHRS and CDR2 YFSETQ. The V segment lost 5 bases and the J segment 2 bases; nucleotides outside the gene matches: 13. The CDR3 sequence is CASRGPGTEFTYEQYF. The CDR3 nucleotides are TGCGCCAGCAGGGGACCCGGGACAGAATTTACCTACGAGCAGTACTTC.

Many counts were recorded for this clonotype. The rearrangement joins TRBV7-9 to TRBJ2-7; D is perhaps TRBD2 (6 bases). Germline V gene sequence: CDR1 SEHNR, CDR2 FQNEAQ (reference sequence). Trimming took off 0 bases at V and 4 bases at J, with 13 bases between the two ends. The CDR3 runs to 15 residues. The CDR3 sequence is CASSLATGSVYEQYF. In DNA, the CDR3 is TGTGCCAGCAGCTTAGCGACCGGGAGTGTATACGAGCAGTACTTC.

This clonotype was observed at least ten times. V is TRBV29-1 and J is TRBJ1-5, with TRBD1 matching 9 bases. Germline assignment: CDR1 SQVTM and CDR2 ANQGSEA. The CDR3 is 12 residues long. Trimming cost V 6 bases and J 6 bases; bases outside gene matches: 3. The CDR3 DNA is TGCAGCGTCAGGACAGGGGTTCAGCCCCAGCATTTT. Its protein product is CSVRTGVQPQHF.

This clonotype was recorded many times. J is TRBJ1-1 and V is TRBV12-3 or TRBV12-4; TRBD1 might be the D (6 bases). V was shortened by 9 bases and J by 8 bases, with 10 bases between the two germline ends. This CDR3 comprises 10 residues. CDR3 residues: CASSQGEAFF. The CDR3 DNA follows: TGTGCCAGTTCACAGGGAGAAGCTTTCTTT.

This chain uses TRBV5-5 with TRBJ1-3; 7 bases map to TRBD1. After removal of 4 bases from V and 5 bases from J, the junction contained 12 bases not matched to a gene. Per the germline V gene, CDR1 is SGHKS and CDR2 is YYEKEE (reference sequence). The CDR3 contains 16 residues. The CDR3 loop reads CASSVEQGTYRNTIYF. The CDR3 DNA sequence: TGTGCCAGCAGCGTGGAACAGGGGACCTATAGAAACACCATATATTTT.

Ten or more counts support this clonotype. The genes are TRBV6-1 and TRBJ2-2; D is unresolved. The CDR3 runs to 13 residues. Trimming removed 6 bases at V and 5 bases at J, with 10 bases between. Germline V gene lookup returns CDR1 MNHNS and CDR2 SASEGT. CDR3 bases: TGTGCCAGCAGACTGCCTGGGACCGGGGAGCTGTTTTTT. Translated: CASRLPGTGELFF.

This clonotype was found a few times. The rearrangement links TRBV12-3 or TRBV12-4 to TRBJ1-5; 7 bases are shared with TRBD1. The ends lost 2 bases at V and 2 bases at J; junction bases unmatched: 3. The CDR3 has 15 amino acids. Here the CDR3 reads CASSLTGEGNQPQHF. CDR3 in DNA: TGTGCCAGCAGTTTAACAGGGGAGGGCAATCAGCCCCAGCATTTT.

This clonotype was picked up many times. The V gene is TRBV7-2, the J gene TRBJ2-4, with 8 bases that match TRBD2. CDR1 is SGHTA, CDR2 FQGNSA, per germline. CDR3 length: 16 amino acids. V lost 4 bases, J lost 8 bases, and 13 bases stayed unmatched. CDR3 sequence: CASSWGASGSLDIQYF. The CDR3, as DNA: TGTGCCAGCAGCTGGGGGGCGAGCGGGAGTCTGGACATTCAGTACTTC.

V usage is TRBV6-5 and J usage is TRBJ1-2; no definite D call. V dropped 4 bases and J dropped 4 bases, with 16 bases sitting between them. The CDR3 length is 15 residues. Germline V CDR1 and CDR2: MNHEY, SVGAGI. CDR3: CASSSLTQAAYGYTF. CDR3 nucleotide sequence: TGTGCCAGCAGTTCATTAACGCAAGCTGCCTATGGCTACACCTTC.

This clonotype was seen at least ten times. The chain has TRBV5-1 and TRBJ1-1, with TRBD1 matching over 7 bases. Germline values: CDR1 SGHRS, CDR2 YFSETQ. The CDR3 consists of 14 residues. V lost 0 bases to trimming and J lost 5 bases; unmatched junction nucleotides: 4. The CDR3, as DNA: TGCGCCAGCAGCTTGGGACAGGGTGGTACTGAAGCTTTCTTT. This gives the protein CASSLGQGGTEAFF.

J is TRBJ2-7 and V is TRBV6-4; no definite D call. The CDR3 loop spans 13 amino acids. V was pared by 4 bases and J by 1 base, with 8 bases between. Germline CDR1 MRHNA, CDR2 SNTAGT. The DNA for the CDR3 is TGTGCCAGCAGTGTCCCTTATTCCTACGAGCAGTACTTC. Translation gives CASSVPYSYEQYF.

This clonotype was observed at least ten times. This rearrangement joins TRBV19 to TRBJ2-2; D remains unclear. In germline, CDR1 is LNHDA, CDR2 SQIVND (reference sequence). This CDR3 contains 15 residues. The V end lost 4 bases, the J end lost 6 bases, and 15 bases lay between the germline ends. The CDR3 bases are TGTGCCAGTAGTAAGGAAATCCGGCTAGCCGGGGAGCTGTTTTTT. This encodes CASSKEIRLAGELFF.

This clonotype was detected many times. The chain recombines TRBV15 with TRBJ1-1; 7 bases align to TRBD1. The CDR3 consists of 15 residues. Trimming at V came to 1 base and at J to 4 bases, leaving 6 bases not matched to a gene. CDR1 LNHNV and CDR2 YYDKDF come from the germline V gene (reference sequence). CDR3 amino acids: CATSRASTGFTEAFF. CDR3 coding DNA: TGTGCCACCAGCAGAGCCTCGACAGGGTTCACTGAAGCTTTCTTT.